This T cell receptor (beta chain) is from a study of CD8 T cells in ankylosing spondylitis. Whole-study results and caveats: Within matched ankylosing spondylitis synovial fluid, disease-linked clones were reportedly significantly enriched.

In TCRdb, the 5' RACE reads were re-called with MiXCR into one record per CDR3 protein. Here the sample spans about 240,000 distinct CDR3 sequences, 9.5% to 12% being singletons. This clonotype has more than one count but fewer than ten. As yet, its antigen is unknown. CDR3 length equals 12 residues. Germline V lookup: CDR1 WNHNN, CDR2 SYGVQD (reference sequence). Trimming removed 3 bases at V and 7 bases at J, with 6 bases between. The chain carries TRBV10-1 and TRBJ2-2, with D uncertain. This clonotype was sampled from a male donor with ankylosing spondylitis or in good health (not recorded which). The sequenced sample consisted of blood, either unsorted or a sorted T cell fraction (not recorded which). The CDR3 loop is CASSDHLGELFF. The CDR3 nucleotides read TGCGCCAGCAGTGATCATCTCGGGGAGCTGTTTTTT.